Following are 17 T cell receptor beta chains from one sample sequenced in a study of blood T cell repertoires in COVID-19. Sequencing used immunoSEQ multiplex PCR; TCRdb keeps in-frame clones, though not all of them. The sample has approximately 57,000 clones, 82% seen once; the top ten hold around 8.2%. Sequencing was carried out using peripheral blood. Receptors originate from a woman of 80 years or more with acute or convalescent COVID-19.

This clone is a singleton in its sample. This chain connects TRBV6-4 to TRBJ1-2; 8 bases agree with TRBD1. The germline V gene has CDR1 MRHNA and CDR2 SNTAGT. There are 13 residues in the CDR3. Germline trimming cut 2 bases from V and 5 bases from J; bases unmatched to any gene: 1. The CDR3 region has the DNA TGTGCCAGCAGTGACCGACAGGGGTATGGCTACACCTTC. Translating gives CASSDRQGYGYTF.

The V and J genes are TRBV12-5 and TRBJ2-2; D is perhaps TRBD2 (6 bases). Germline-derived CDR1 and CDR2 are LGHNT and FRNRAP. V was pared by 5 bases and J by 2 bases, with 12 bases between. The CDR3 sequence is 15 residues long. Here the CDR3 DNA reads TGTGCTAGTGGTCGGGGGAGCGCTAACACCGGGGAGCTGTTTTTT. Protein product: CASGRGSANTGELFF.

The V and J genes are TRBV18 and TRBJ2-7; 13 bases map to TRBD2. The CDR3 totals 14 residues. Germline V gene sequence: CDR1 KGHSH, CDR2 LQKENI. J lost 5 bases, V lost 5 bases, and 3 bases had no gene match. The CDR3 loop is CASSELAGGDEQYF. CDR3 nucleotides: TGTGCCAGCTCAGAACTAGCGGGGGGGGACGAGCAGTACTTC.

J is TRBJ2-3 and V is TRBV5-1; tentative D call: TRBD2 (5 bases). The CDR3 has 13 residues. Germline CDR1 SGHRS, CDR2 YFSETQ. Trimming pared 4 bases from V and 5 bases from J, leaving 11 bases between. The DNA for the CDR3 is TGCGCCAGCAGCCTTTGGGGAGAAGATACGCAGTATTTT. Its protein is CASSLWGEDTQYF.

This CDR3 is CASSDYSYEQYF. CDR3 coding DNA: TGTGCCAGCAGTGACTACTCCTACGAGCAGTACTTC. The rearrangement uses TRBV2 and TRBJ2-7; D unresolved. The ends were cut back, 3 bases at V and 0 bases at J, with 3 bases in the middle. This CDR3 comprises 12 residues. Germline V gene data show CDR1 as SNHLY and CDR2 as FYNNEI.

The chain joins TRBV7-3 to TRBJ2-3; weak D call: TRBD2 (6 bases). Deletions cut 5 bases from V and 2 bases from J, with 11 bases between. Germline V gene sequence: CDR1 SGHTA, CDR2 FQGTGA. This CDR3 contains 14 residues. CDR3 in amino acids: CASSRGLFTDTQYF. The CDR3 coding sequence is TGTGCCAGCAGCCGGGGACTTTTCACAGATACGCAGTATTTT.

This clone was observed a handful of times. The chain joins TRBV7-9 to TRBJ1-6; 9 bases map to TRBD1. Losses at the gene ends were 4 bases for V and 6 bases for J; bases not matched to a gene: 7. The CDR3 spans 16 residues. In germline, CDR1 is SEHNR, CDR2 FQNEAQ (reference sequence). The CDR3 reads CASSSLDRGSNSPLHF. The DNA for the CDR3 is TGTGCCAGCAGCTCTCTGGACAGGGGAAGTAATTCACCCCTCCACTTT.

In nucleotides, the CDR3 is TGTGCCAGCAGCGTAGTAGGAGGACAGGGTTCTGGCTACACCTTC. This codes for CASSVVGGQGSGYTF. The rearrangement uses TRBV9 and TRBJ1-2; TRBD1 matches 8 bases. The V and J ends lost 0 bases and 7 bases, in that order; junction bases with no gene match: 8. Germline V gives CDR1 SGDLS, CDR2 YYNGEE. This CDR3 comprises 15 residues.

A single count supports this clone. The rearrangement joins TRBV7-6 to TRBJ2-2; 11 bases fit TRBD1. Per germline, CDR1 SGHVS and CDR2 FNYEAQ. V gave up 1 base and J gave up 7 bases; unmatched junction bases: 2. The CDR3 is made up of 15 amino acids. The CDR3 coding sequence is TGTGCCAGCAGCTTAGTGGGACAGGGGGACGGGGAGCTGTTTTTT. It codes for CASSLVGQGDGELFF.

The V call is TRBV5-1, the J call TRBJ2-7, with TRBD1 matching 8 bases. The germline CDR1 and CDR2 sequences are SGHRS and YFSETQ. The CDR3 runs to 16 residues. V gave up 4 bases and J gave up 4 bases; unmatched junction bases: 13. The CDR3, as DNA: TGCGCCAGCAGCGCGTTCCGGGAGACAGGGGATTACGAGCAGTACTTC. This codes for CASSAFRETGDYEQYF.

The chain carries TRBV10-1 and TRBJ1-1; D may be TRBD1 (5 bases). V was trimmed by 0 bases and J by 1 base, leaving 9 bases between them. CDR3 length: 15 amino acids. The germline V gene encodes CDR1 WNHNN and CDR2 SYGVQD (reference sequence). In DNA form, the CDR3 reads TGCGCCAGCAGTGAGTCCGGGGGTGGGAACACTGAAGCTTTCTTT. It translates to CASSESGGGNTEAFF.

The gene calls are TRBV21-1 and TRBJ2-7; TRBD1, the table's D call, was not compared with the DNA. TRBV21-1 is a documented pseudogene. The CDR3 consists of 20 residues. The CDR3 bases are TGTGCCAGCAGCAAAGGGGGTACCCTCAACAAGGGACAGATGCCCTACGAGCAGTACTTC. Protein product: CASSKGGTLNKGQMPYEQYF.

The V and J genes are TRBV5-5 and TRBJ2-7; 10 positions agree with TRBD2. The CDR3 is 15 residues long. Per the germline V gene, CDR1 is SGHKS and CDR2 is YYEKEE (reference sequence). Germline trimming cut 3 bases from V and 1 base from J; bases unmatched to any gene: 4. Here the CDR3 reads CASSSNSGGSYEQYF. CDR3 nucleotide sequence: TGTGCCAGCAGCTCCAATAGCGGGGGGTCCTACGAGCAGTACTTC.

CDR3 loop: CASSLPGLGNEQFF. For the CDR3, the DNA is TGTGCCAGCAGTTTACCGGGACTAGGGAATGAGCAGTTCTTC. V is TRBV28 and J is TRBJ2-1; 8 positions agree with TRBD2. V lost 2 bases, J lost 7 bases, and 4 bases stayed unmatched. CDR1 is MDHEN and CDR2 is SYDVKM in the germline V gene. This CDR3 has 14 residues.

The rearrangement uses TRBV7-9 and TRBJ2-3; the D is unclear. Germline loops: CDR1 SEHNR, CDR2 FQNEAQ (reference sequence). The CDR3 is 14 amino acids. The V gene lost 5 bases and the J gene lost 5 bases, with 14 bases spanning the gap. The CDR3 bases are TGTGCCAGCAGCCCGAAGTGGGCAAAAGATACGCAGTATTTT. The encoded protein is CASSPKWAKDTQYF.

This clone has only a few counts. The chain is built from TRBV18 and TRBJ1-5; D is unresolved. Trimming pared 2 bases from V and 0 bases from J, leaving 8 bases between. The CDR3 length is 15 residues. Germline V CDR1 and CDR2: KGHSH, LQKENI. The CDR3 loop is CASSPVPGSNQPQHF. The CDR3, as DNA: TGTGCCAGCTCACCAGTTCCGGGTAGCAATCAGCCCCAGCATTTT.

This chain connects TRBV25-1 to TRBJ1-1, with D perhaps matching TRBD1 (5 bases). Germline V gives CDR1 MGHDK, CDR2 SYGVNS. The CDR3 has 14 amino acids. Trimming removed 5 bases from V and 0 bases from J, with 10 bases in between. CDR3 protein: CASSNPRVNTEAFF. The CDR3, as DNA: TGTGCCAGCAGTAACCCCAGGGTGAACACTGAAGCTTTCTTT.